This TCR beta chain was sequenced for a study of blood T cell repertoires in COVID-19. The assay was immunoSEQ multiplex PCR, and TCRdb's table has in-frame clones only and misses some. Found here are 150,000 or so clones, roughly 93% of them singletons; the top ten hold roughly 2%. This CDR3 has 14 amino acids. With 7 bases clipped from V and 8 bases from J, the junction kept 9 bases outside the gene matches. Germline lookup yields CDR1 LNHDA and CDR2 SQIVND (reference sequence). The rearrangement joins TRBV19 to TRBJ1-4, with 8 bases aligning to TRBD1. The receptor's source is a man aged 18-30 years with acute or convalescent COVID-19. Material: peripheral blood. The CDR3 DNA reads as TGTGCCAGTACACGTTACGGACAGGGCGAAAAACTGTTTTTT. This encodes CASTRYGQGEKLFF. The variable domain in full, with the rest retrieved from reference TRBV19 and TRBJ1-4, is DGGITQSPKYLFRKEGQNVTLSCEQNLNHDAMYWYRQDPGQGLRLIYYSQIVNDFQKGDIAEGYSVSREKKESFPLTVTSAQKNPTAFYLCASTRYGQGEKLFFGSGTQLSVL.